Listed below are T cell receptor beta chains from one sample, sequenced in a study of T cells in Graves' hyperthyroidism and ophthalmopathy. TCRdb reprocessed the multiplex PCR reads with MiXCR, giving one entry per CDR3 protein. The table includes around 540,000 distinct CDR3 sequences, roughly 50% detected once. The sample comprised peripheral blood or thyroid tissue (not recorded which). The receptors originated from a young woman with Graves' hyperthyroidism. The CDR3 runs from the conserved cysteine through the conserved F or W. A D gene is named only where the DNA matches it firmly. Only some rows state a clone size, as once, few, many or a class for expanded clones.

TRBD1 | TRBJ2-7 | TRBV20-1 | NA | CSARGDRGRTYEQYF | TGCAGTGCTAGAGGGGACAGGGGGCGCACCTACGAGCAGTACTTC
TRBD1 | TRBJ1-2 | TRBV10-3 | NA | CAINRQGLNGYTF | TGTGCCATCAATCGACAGGGGTTGAATGGCTACACCTTC
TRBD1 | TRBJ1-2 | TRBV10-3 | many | CAIGQGVGYTF | TGTGCCATTGGACAGGGTGTGGGCTACACCTTC
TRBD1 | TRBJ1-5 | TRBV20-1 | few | CSARDRGPGQPQHF | TGCAGTGCACGGGACAGGGGGCCAGGGCAGCCCCAGCATTTT
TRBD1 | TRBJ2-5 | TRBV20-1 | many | CSAQDRGQETQYF | TGCAGTGCCCAAGACAGGGGGCAAGAGACCCAGTACTTC
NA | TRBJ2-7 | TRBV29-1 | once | CSVDGSGEQYF | TGCAGCGTTGACGGGAGCGGGGAGCAGTACTTC
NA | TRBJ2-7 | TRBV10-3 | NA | CASRAGHHLRLANDEQYF | TGTGCCAGCAGAGCAGGACACCACTTGAGGCTAGCGAACGACGAGCAGTACTTC
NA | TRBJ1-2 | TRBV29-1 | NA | CSAAGAGSSGDGYTF | TGCAGCGCAGCCGGGGCAGGTTCATCTGGGGATGGCTACACCTTC
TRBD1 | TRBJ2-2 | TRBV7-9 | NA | CASSGPTGKNTGELFF | TGTGCCAGCAGCGGCCCGACAGGGAAGAACACCGGGGAGCTGTTTTTT
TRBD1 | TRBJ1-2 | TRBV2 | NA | CASSNRQGPGYTF | TGTGCCAGCAGCAACCGACAGGGACCGGGCTACACCTTC
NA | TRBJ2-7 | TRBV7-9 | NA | CASSLRPGTDKNEQYF | TGTGCCAGCAGCTTAAGGCCCGGGACCGACAAAAACGAGCAGTACTTC
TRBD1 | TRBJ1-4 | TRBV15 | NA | CATSRVYRGSF | TGTGCCACCAGCAGAGTCTACAGGGGTAGCTTT
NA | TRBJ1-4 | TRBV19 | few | CASSPTGQRDEKLFF | TGTGCCAGTAGCCCGACGGGACAAAGGGATGAAAAACTGTTTTTT
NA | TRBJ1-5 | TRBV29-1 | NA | CSSGGPNQPQHF | TGCAGCAGTGGGGGGCCAAATCAGCCCCAGCATTTT
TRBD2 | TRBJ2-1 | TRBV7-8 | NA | CASSPGLAGAPHEQFF | TGTGCCAGCAGCCCGGGACTAGCGGGAGCCCCACATGAGCAGTTCTTC
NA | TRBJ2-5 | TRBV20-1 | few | CSASLPGVETQYF | TGCAGTGCTAGTCTACCGGGAGTAGAGACCCAGTACTTC
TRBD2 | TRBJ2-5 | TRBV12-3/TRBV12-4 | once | CASSDLAGGQGTQYF | TGTGCCAGCAGTGACCTAGCGGGAGGGCAAGGGACCCAGTACTTC